This TCR beta chain was captured by sequencing in a study of blood T cell repertoires in COVID-19. About the research overall: The samples span acute and convalescent COVID-19 from the United States, Italy and Spain. T cells, B-cell-depleted T cells, or PBMCs provided the cDNA or gDNA that served as material.

One Seattle source followed patients from active infection through their disease course. Germline CDR1 SNHLY, CDR2 FYNNEI. The germline V and J ends were trimmed by 3 bases and 0 bases, with 13 bases remaining between them. The CDR3 spans 16 residues. In the original workflow: Researchers report that nucleated cell counts were estimated from reference gene primer amplification. The table came from immunoSEQ multiplex PCR; TCRdb's copy has only in-frame clones and leaves some out. V and J calls and clone size are those listed in that table; D and trimming were worked out from the DNA. The repertoire consists of approximately 150,000 clones, with less than 85% occurring once and the leading ten covering more than 6.5%.

The sample taken for sequencing was peripheral blood. This TCR came from a woman aged 60 to 75 with COVID-19, enrolled during active disease. The V call is TRBV2, the J call TRBJ2-3, with TRBD2 as a possible D gene (7 bases). CDR3 coding DNA: TGTGCCAGCAGTGATCGGGGGGCGAGGAGCACAGATACGCAGTATTTT. Its protein product is CASSDRGARSTDTQYF.